A selection of T cell receptor beta chains follows, all from one sample in a study of siplizumab effects on memory and regulatory T cells. Assay: immunoSEQ multiplex PCR; the TCRdb copy retains only in-frame clones and omits some. The sample lists some 80,000 clones, 85% to 95% occurring once. The sample comprised CD8+ T cells sorted from blood. Every receptor here comes from a human donor in good health. Each CDR3 is given with its conserved first and last residue. D genes are given only for firm matches. Clone size is shown for a subset of rows, as once, few, many or a class of expanded clone.

12	TRBV5-4	-	TRBJ2-7	once	CASSFGPYEQYF	TGTGCCAGCAGCTTTGGGCCCTACGAGCAGTACTTC
18	TRBV5-1	-	TRBJ2-1	-	CASSLDGMGDWRINEQFF	TGCGCCAGCAGCTTGGATGGTATGGGGGACTGGCGGATCAATGAGCAGTTCTTC
14	TRBV12-5	TRBD1	TRBJ1-6	-	CASALQGGDSPLHF	TGTGCTAGTGCCCTACAGGGGGGTGATTCACCCCTCCACTTT
14	TRBV28	-	TRBJ1-1	medium-sized	CASSLQNLNTEAFF	TGTGCCAGCAGTTTACAGAACTTGAACACTGAAGCTTTCTTT
13	TRBV6-6	-	TRBJ2-1	-	CASSHPPDHEQFF	TGTGCCAGCAGCCACCCCCCCGACCATGAGCAGTTCTTC
14	TRBV7-9	-	TRBJ2-5	-	CASSLDYGGETQYF	TGTGCCAGCAGCTTAGATTACGGGGGAGAGACCCAGTACTTC
17	TRBV9	-	TRBJ2-7	-	CASSDDPNPQGSVEQYF	TGTGCCAGCAGTGACGACCCGAATCCGCAAGGATCGGTCGAGCAGTACTTC
15	TRBV5-4	-	TRBJ2-7	-	CASSKGVSDSYEQYF	TGTGCCAGCAGCAAAGGAGTTAGCGATTCCTACGAGCAGTACTTC
16	TRBV5-6	TRBD1	TRBJ2-5	-	CASSLRDRPLKETQYF	TGTGCCAGCAGCCTGAGGGACAGGCCACTAAAAGAGACCCAGTACTTC
16	TRBV28	TRBD2	TRBJ2-5	-	CASSLSREGPQETQYF	TGTGCCAGCAGTTTATCGCGGGAGGGCCCCCAAGAGACCCAGTACTTC
16	TRBV28	TRBD1	TRBJ1-4	once	CASNRDREEGREKLFF	TGTGCCAGCAACCGGGACAGGGAAGAAGGGAGGGAAAAACTGTTTTTT
13	TRBV7-8	-	TRBJ2-1	-	CASSAGTPLEQFF	TGTGCCAGCAGCGCTGGGACTCCTCTAGAGCAGTTCTTC
16	TRBV5-6	-	TRBJ2-2	-	CASRLLGGPHTGELFF	TGTGCCAGCAGGCTTCTCGGCGGGCCGCACACCGGGGAGCTGTTTTTT
14	TRBV15	-	TRBJ2-2	few	CATSREADTGELFF	TGTGCCACCAGCAGAGAGGCAGACACTGGGGAGCTGTTTTTT
15	TRBV1	-	TRBJ1-1	-	CTSTHGAALNTEAFF	TGCACCAGCACCCACGGGGCCGCTCTGAACACTGAAGCTTTCTTT
15	TRBV9	-	TRBJ2-3	-	CASSADGLNTDTQYF	TGTGCCAGCAGCGCAGACGGCTTAAACACAGATACGCAGTATTTT
14	TRBV19	TRBD2	TRBJ2-2	-	CASSILAGAGELFF	TGTGCCAGTAGTATTCTAGCGGGAGCCGGGGAGCTGTTTTTT
15	TRBV28	-	TRBJ1-5	-	CASSLEIGGYQPQHF	TGTGCCAGCAGTCTAGAAATCGGGGGTTATCAGCCCCAGCATTTT
19	TRBV27	-	TRBJ2-5	-	CASSLTFPLVSFGGETQYF	TGTGCCAGCAGCCTGACATTTCCCCTGGTTTCCTTCGGAGGAGAGACCCAGTACTTC
14	TRBV2	-	TRBJ2-3	-	CASSDVPGTDTQYF	TGTGCCAGCAGTGACGTACCTGGCACAGATACGCAGTATTTT
14	TRBV6-5	TRBD1	TRBJ2-7	-	CASSWTGEGYEQYF	TGTGCCAGCAGTTGGACAGGGGAGGGCTACGAGCAGTACTTC
14	TRBV7-9	TRBD1	TRBJ2-1	few	CASSLPRTGSEQFF	TGTGCCAGCAGTCTACCGCGGACAGGGAGTGAGCAGTTCTTC
11	TRBV19	-	TRBJ2-3	once	CASSKGDTQYF	TGTGCCAGTAGCAAGGGGGATACGCAGTATTTT
15	TRBV25-1	TRBD1	TRBJ2-3	-	CASVQTGVVSDTQYF	TGTGCCAGTGTCCAGACAGGGGTGGTTTCAGATACGCAGTATTTT
13	TRBV7-8	-	TRBJ1-5	-	CASSSVSGQPQHF	TGTGCCAGCAGCTCAGTTTCGGGTCAGCCCCAGCATTTT
16	TRBV4-1	-	TRBJ2-1	once	CASSQEDLSSYNEQFF	TGCGCCAGCAGCCAAGAGGACTTAAGCTCCTACAATGAGCAGTTCTTC
17	TRBV1	-	TRBJ2-1	few	CTSSREGGQGRSDEQFF	TGCACCAGCAGCCGAGAAGGCGGACAGGGTCGATCCGATGAGCAGTTCTTC
14	TRBV4-2	-	TRBJ2-1	-	CASSPKNSGNEQFF	TGTGCCAGCAGCCCGAAAAACAGCGGCAATGAGCAGTTCTTC
13	TRBV27	TRBD1	TRBJ2-7	once	CASSLGTVYEQYF	TGTGCCAGCAGTCTCGGGACAGTTTACGAGCAGTACTTC